These 30 T cell receptor beta chains came from one sample sequenced in a study of human T cells and chemical hapten exposure. Time point denoted: patch test 2, 6 weeks after DPC sensitization. As to treatment: therapeutic diphenylcyclopropenone sensitization with weekly scalp DPC. Each CDR3 protein is one row after TCRdb ran MiXCR on the RACE reads. Seen here are some 44,000 distinct CDR3 sequences, 8% to 9% observed once, and the top ten hold 15%. The sequencing used whole blood, collected in connection with sensitization to the hapten diphenylcyclopropenone (DPC). The receptors shown here come from a woman between 35 and 50 years old with alopecia areata. Some clones in this sample may be carry-over from other donors' samples.

The V call is TRBV12-3 or TRBV12-4, the J call TRBJ1-1; D remains unclear. With 7 bases removed from V and 2 bases from J, the gap between germline ends came to 8 bases. This CDR3 region has 12 residues. CDR3 protein: CASTATNTEAFF. CDR3 bases: TGTGCCAGCACCGCAACTAACACTGAAGCTTTCTTT.

The chain is built from TRBV19 and TRBJ1-5; a possible D gene is TRBD1 (5 bases). CDR3 length: 14 residues. Germline V lookup: CDR1 LNHDA, CDR2 SQIVND (reference sequence). V was trimmed by 7 bases and J by 5 bases, leaving 15 bases between them. CDR3 residues: CASIESGVDQPQHF. The DNA of the CDR3 is TGTGCCAGTATCGAATCGGGGGTGGATCAGCCCCAGCATTTT.

This clonotype occurred many times. The CDR3 DNA reads as TGCAGTGCTAGAGGCCAATGGGCGCTAGAAGAGACCCAGTACTTC. It translates to CSARGQWALEETQYF. V gene TRBV20-1 combines with J gene TRBJ2-5; D remains unclear. Trimming removed 1 base from V and 3 bases from J, with 15 bases in between. The CDR3 covers 15 residues. CDR1 DFQATT and CDR2 SNEGSKA come from the germline V gene (reference sequence).

This clonotype was observed a few times. This chain links TRBV20-1 with TRBJ2-7; D is unresolved. From germline, CDR1 is DFQATT and CDR2 SNEGSKA (reference sequence). Trimming took off 5 bases at V and 4 bases at J, with 3 bases between the two ends. CDR3 length equals 9 residues. The CDR3, as DNA: TGCAGTGCTGGGTACGAGCAGTACTTC. Residues: CSAGYEQYF.

This clonotype was seen at least ten times. V usage is TRBV12-3 or TRBV12-4 and J usage is TRBJ1-1; D gene uncertain. Trimming took 6 bases from V and 6 from J, leaving 8 bases between them. This CDR3 is 11 amino acids long. The CDR3 is CASRTGPEAFF. DNA for the CDR3: TGTGCCAGCAGAACGGGCCCTGAAGCTTTCTTT.

This clonotype was detected many times. The gene calls are TRBV6-5 and TRBJ2-5, with a possible D match to TRBD1 (6 bases). Germline CDR1 is MNHEY and CDR2 is SVGAGI. With 5 bases removed from V and 1 base from J, the gap between germline ends came to 11 bases. The CDR3 loop spans 14 amino acids. In DNA form, the CDR3 reads TGTGCCAGCAGTCAATACAGGGTCCAAGAGACCCAGTACTTC. Residues: CASSQYRVQETQYF.

This clonotype was observed a single time. At one boundary the junction diverges from the germline segment, which might be a read error. V is TRBV5-4 and J is TRBJ2-7; D call uncertain. In germline, CDR1 is SGHNT, CDR2 YYREEE (reference sequence). CDR3 size: 11 residues. CDR3 bases: TGTGTCAGCAGCTTGGGCGGCGAGCAGTACTTC. It yields the protein CVSSLGGEQYF.

This clonotype has a count of ten or more. The CDR3 nucleotides read TGTGCCAGCAGTTACTTCACTCCTGACACTTTGGGGGGTGAGTTCTTC. Protein: CASSYFTPDTLGGEFF. This chain uses TRBV6-2 or TRBV6-3 with TRBJ2-1; maybe TRBD2 (6 bases). The CDR3 is 16 residues long. Deletions cut 1 base from V and 14 bases from J, with 24 bases between. Germline V gene data show CDR1 as MNHEY and CDR2 as SVGEGT.

This chain uses TRBV12-3 or TRBV12-4 with TRBJ2-5; the D gene is possibly TRBD2 (5 bases). The CDR3 is 13 residues long. The germline V and J ends were trimmed by 7 bases and 5 bases, with 14 bases remaining between them. CDR3 in DNA: TGTGCCAGCAAAGGTTGGACTCGGGAGACCCAGTACTTC. Amino acid sequence: CASKGWTRETQYF.

The V gene is TRBV10-3, the J gene TRBJ2-2; TRBD2 aligns across 15 bases. The CDR3 is made up of 14 amino acids. The ends lost 8 bases at V and 5 bases at J; junction bases unmatched: 0. Per germline, CDR1 ENHRY and CDR2 SYGVKD. CDR3 DNA: TGTGCCATCGGACTAGCGGGGGGGACCGGGGAGCTGTTTTTT. Encoded protein: CAIGLAGGTGELFF.

Many counts were recorded for this clonotype. The rearrangement links TRBV2 to TRBJ2-1, with TRBD1 matching over 8 bases. The CDR3 totals 16 residues. Trimming at V came to 3 bases and at J to 2 bases, leaving 6 bases not matched to a gene. Germline V lookup: CDR1 SNHLY, CDR2 FYNNEI. CDR3 sequence reads: CASSEGRTGTYNEQFF. The CDR3 region has the DNA TGTGCCAGCAGTGAGGGTCGGACAGGGACCTACAATGAGCAGTTCTTC.

This clonotype has a count of ten or more. The chain is built from TRBV7-7 and TRBJ2-7, with TRBD1 identical over 7 bases. The V and J ends lost 2 bases and 4 bases, in that order; junction bases with no gene match: 2. There are 13 residues in the CDR3. Germline assignment: CDR1 SSHAT and CDR2 FNYEAQ (reference sequence). Here the CDR3 reads CASSLQQGYEQYF. CDR3 DNA: TGTGCCAGCAGCTTACAACAGGGGTACGAGCAGTACTTC.

This clonotype was seen repeatedly, ten times or more. This chain links TRBV6-2 or TRBV6-3 with TRBJ1-5, with D possibly being TRBD1 (6 bases). V was trimmed by 2 bases and J by 11 bases, leaving 10 bases between them. Germline V gives CDR1 MNHEY, CDR2 SVGEGT. This CDR3 is 12 amino acids long. The CDR3 DNA reads TGTGCCAGCAGTTACCGGGGGGCAGCCCAGCATTTT. Its translation: CASSYRGAAQHF.

This clonotype was detected ten times or more. This rearrangement joins TRBV10-1 to TRBJ1-4, with a tentative D call TRBD1 (5 bases). This CDR3 has 16 amino acids. CDR1 is WNHNN and CDR2 is SYGVQD in the germline V gene (reference sequence). Trimming shortened V by 3 bases and J by 0 bases, and 11 bases separated the two germline ends. The chain's CDR3 is CASSEKTAATNEKLFF. In nucleotides, the CDR3 is TGCGCCAGCAGTGAAAAGACAGCTGCAACTAATGAAAAACTGTTTTTT.

Many counts were recorded for this clonotype. The genes are TRBV6-2 or TRBV6-3 and TRBJ2-3; 9 bases align to TRBD2. CDR1 and CDR2 (germline): MNHEY, SVGEGT. CDR3 length: 13 residues. V was pared by 6 bases and J by 3 bases, with 1 base of the junction left unmatched. Here the CDR3 reads CASRLAGTDTQYF. The CDR3 DNA reads TGTGCCAGCAGGCTAGCGGGGACAGATACGCAGTATTTT.

For this clonotype: A read error may be the cause here, since a much bigger clone is one base away. The genes are TRBV5-5 and TRBJ1-1, with D uncertain. The CDR3 has 15 amino acids. Per germline, CDR1 SGHKS and CDR2 YYEKEE (reference sequence). CDR3 coding DNA: TGTGTCAGCAGCTTGCAGATGACGGTGAACACTGAAGCTTTCTTT. The encoded protein is CVSSLQMTVNTEAFF.

The chain couples TRBV20-1 to TRBJ2-3; D unclear. The CDR3 covers 15 residues. Germline CDR1 reads DFQATT; CDR2 reads SNEGSKA (reference sequence). The V end lost 5 bases, the J end lost 0 bases, and 15 bases lay between the germline ends. CDR3 residues: CSASDWSGSTDTQYF. DNA of the CDR3: TGCAGTGCTTCCGACTGGTCGGGTAGCACAGATACGCAGTATTTT.

In its sample, this clonotype is medium-sized (0.01 to 0.1%). The genes are TRBV14 and TRBJ1-1; the D is unclear. Between the trimmed V and J ends, which lost 2 bases and 5 bases, there was a span of 9 bases. CDR1 SGHDN and CDR2 FVKESK come from the germline V gene. This CDR3 has 13 amino acids. Here the CDR3 DNA reads TGTGCCAGCAGCCAAAGTTCCAGGACTGAAGCTTTCTTT. This encodes CASSQSSRTEAFF.

This sequence joins TRBV7-9 and TRBJ1-2; no clear D gene. CDR3 length equals 12 residues. CDR1 and CDR2 (germline): SEHNR, FQNEAQ (reference sequence). Trimming took 9 bases from V and 2 from J, leaving 10 bases between them. The DNA of the CDR3 is TGTGCCAGTACCGGGTCCAACTATGGCTACACCTTC. It codes for CASTGSNYGYTF.

This clonotype has a count of ten or more. This chain's CDR3 is CASSLRGAETQYF. The CDR3 DNA follows: TGTGCCAGCAGCTTAAGGGGGGCGGAGACCCAGTACTTC. V usage is TRBV7-2 and J usage is TRBJ2-5; D may match TRBD1 or TRBD2 (6 bases each). This CDR3 is built from 13 residues. Germline V CDR1 and CDR2: SGHTA, FQGNSA. The V end lost 2 bases, the J end lost 5 bases, and 9 bases lay between the germline ends.

The chain couples TRBV29-1 to TRBJ1-1; no clear D. Germline CDR1 is SQVTM and CDR2 is ANQGSEA. This CDR3 contains 11 residues. The V and J ends lost 6 bases and 0 bases respectively, with 5 bases between them. CDR3: CSVLLNTEAFF. The DNA for the CDR3 is TGCAGCGTCCTACTGAACACTGAAGCTTTCTTT.

This clonotype was seen a few times. The chain combines TRBV5-8 with TRBJ2-1; D ambiguous. Looked up from germline, CDR1 is SGHTS and CDR2 is YDEGEE. There are 16 residues in the CDR3. Trimming took off 0 bases at V and 0 bases at J, with 10 bases between the two ends. CDR3 loop: CASSLVAGTSYNEQFF. The CDR3 DNA reads as TGTGCCAGCAGCTTGGTTGCAGGTACCTCCTACAATGAGCAGTTCTTC.

The sample holds many counts of this clonotype. This chain links TRBV18 with TRBJ1-2, with D possibly matching TRBD1 (5 bases). Deletions cut 0 bases from V and 3 bases from J, with 8 bases between. The length of the CDR3 is 14 residues. Germline CDR1 is KGHSH and CDR2 is LQKENI. The CDR3 reads CASSPPVRDYGYTF. The CDR3 nucleotides are TGTGCCAGCTCACCACCTGTCAGGGACTATGGCTACACCTTC.

This clonotype was detected many times. This chain joins TRBV5-1 and TRBJ2-3; 7 bases match TRBD2. The V gene's germline CDR1 is SGHRS and CDR2 YFSETQ. V shed 0 bases and J 6 bases; nucleotides not matched to a gene: 4. There are 14 residues in the CDR3. Here the CDR3 reads CASSLDAGVDTQYF. The CDR3 DNA reads TGCGCCAGCAGCTTGGATGCGGGGGTGGATACGCAGTATTTT.

This clonotype appeared many times. V usage is TRBV3-1 and J usage is TRBJ2-2, with D perhaps given as TRBD1 or TRBD2 (5 bases each). Germline V lookup: CDR1 LGHDT, CDR2 YNNKEL (reference sequence). Trimming took off 4 bases at V and 4 bases at J, with 10 bases between the two ends. CDR3 length: 14 amino acids. The CDR3 coding sequence is TGTGCCAGCAGCCCTCCGGGACGCACCGGGGAGCTGTTTTTT. It codes for CASSPPGRTGELFF.

This clonotype appeared many times. This chain uses TRBV7-6 with TRBJ2-3; 11 bases are shared with TRBD2. The V and J ends lost 7 bases and 5 bases, in that order; junction bases with no gene match: 8. This CDR3 comprises 15 residues. CDR1 and CDR2 (germline): SGHVS, FNYEAQ. This CDR3 reads CASTLSGGAVDTQYF. The DNA for the CDR3 is TGTGCCAGCACCCTTAGCGGGGGGGCGGTAGATACGCAGTATTTT.

This clonotype was counted many times. The V and J genes are TRBV18 and TRBJ2-5; D is unclear. Germline CDR1 KGHSH, CDR2 LQKENI. This CDR3 spans 12 amino acids. V lost 3 bases and J lost 1, with 3 bases in between. Here the CDR3 DNA reads TGTGCCAGCTCACCGCTCCAAGAGACCCAGTACTTC. Translated: CASSPLQETQYF.

There are many counts of this clonotype. The chain recombines TRBV12-2 with TRBJ1-2. TRBV12-2 corresponds to a pseudogene. The CDR3 consists of 13 residues. CDR3 in amino acids: CASRFSGYYGYTF. Here the CDR3 DNA reads TGTGCAAGTCGCTTCAGCGGATACTATGGCTACACCTTC.

The V gene is TRBV2, the J gene TRBJ1-1; D gene ambiguous. The CDR3 runs to 11 residues. Germline V gene data show CDR1 as SNHLY and CDR2 as FYNNEI. The germline V and J ends were trimmed by 9 bases and 10 bases, with 15 bases remaining between them. As DNA, the CDR3 is TGTGCCAGATATCAGTCTTATGCAGCTTTCTTT. Its protein is CARYQSYAAFF.

In this sample, this clonotype turned up many times. The gene calls are TRBV18 and TRBJ1-2; the D is unclear. V was cut by 0 bases and J by 3 bases, with 8 bases left in between. Germline CDR1 is KGHSH and CDR2 is LQKENI. This CDR3 has 14 residues. The CDR3 reads CASSPPGRDYGYTF. Here the CDR3 DNA reads TGTGCCAGCTCACCACCGGGGAGAGACTATGGCTACACCTTC.